These 15 T cell receptor beta chains came from one sample sequenced in a study of neurological immune-mediated disorders. One entry per CDR3 protein, called by TCRdb with MiXCR from the 5' RACE reads. The sample records some 24,000 distinct CDR3 sequences, more than 6% being singletons. Source material: PBMCs. The receptors come from a woman in her 40s in good health.

This clonotype was recorded many times. The rearrangement uses TRBV20-1 and TRBJ2-3; D gene unclear. V was pared by 0 bases and J by 0 bases, with 10 bases between. This CDR3 is built from 15 residues. Germline CDR1 DFQATT, CDR2 SNEGSKA (reference sequence). CDR3 region: CSARESAASTDTQYF. The DNA of the CDR3 is TGCAGTGCTAGAGAATCGGCAGCTAGCACAGATACGCAGTATTTT.

This clonotype is labeled as medium-sized (0.01 to 0.1%). V gene TRBV11-2 combines with J gene TRBJ2-7; 9 bases align to TRBD2. Germline CDR1 and CDR2: SGHAT and FQNNGV. The CDR3 is made up of 15 amino acids. Trimming cost V 5 bases and J 3 bases; bases outside gene matches: 8. In nucleotides, the CDR3 is TGTGCCAGCAGCCCTAGCGGGACAGCAGACTACGAGCAGTACTTC. Its protein product is CASSPSGTADYEQYF. Looking up the rest from reference TRBV11-2 and TRBJ2-7 gives the full variable domain: EAGVAQSPRYKIIEKRQSVAFWCNPISGHATLYWYQQILGQGPKLLIQFQNNGVVDDSQLPKDRFSAERLKGVDSTLKIQPAKLEDSAVYLCASSPSGTADYEQYFGPGTRLTVT.

Relative to its sample, this clonotype is medium-sized. V gene TRBV19 combines with J gene TRBJ1-5; D is unresolved. CDR1 and CDR2 (germline): LNHDA, SQIVND (reference sequence). There are 13 residues in the CDR3. Between the trimmed V and J ends, which lost 7 bases and 0 bases, there was a span of 7 bases. CDR3 protein: CASTGYSNQPQHF. CDR3 coding DNA: TGTGCCAGTACCGGGTATAGCAATCAGCCCCAGCATTTT.

This clonotype was detected many times. V is TRBV24-1 and J is TRBJ1-2; 10 bases align to TRBD1. This CDR3 is 15 amino acids long. After removal of 4 bases from V and 6 bases from J, the junction contained 7 bases not matched to a gene. In germline, CDR1 is KGHDR, CDR2 SFDVKD. CDR3 residues: CATSEWDRGEDGYTF. In DNA, the CDR3 is TGTGCCACCAGTGAGTGGGACAGGGGTGAGGATGGCTACACCTTC.

This clonotype was recorded many times. V and J are TRBV12-3 or TRBV12-4 and TRBJ2-1, with D possibly being TRBD2 (7 bases). Trimming removed 7 bases from V and 0 bases from J, with 10 bases in between. The CDR3 runs 14 residues. Here the CDR3 reads CASKGGSSYNEQFF. In DNA, the CDR3 is TGTGCCAGCAAGGGGGGGTCCTCCTACAATGAGCAGTTCTTC.

Ten or more counts support this clonotype. The rearrangement links TRBV12-5 to TRBJ2-3; possibly TRBD2 for D (6 bases). The CDR3 covers 14 residues. Germline values: CDR1 LGHNT, CDR2 FRNRAP. The V end lost 5 bases, the J end lost 4 bases, and 13 bases lay between the germline ends. The CDR3, as DNA: TGTGCTAGTGGTACGGGAGAAGGGGCAGATACGCAGTATTTT. Translating it yields CASGTGEGADTQYF.

In its sample, this clonotype was seen many times. V and J are TRBV25-1 and TRBJ1-1, with 7 positions matching TRBD1. The CDR3 covers 15 residues. From germline, CDR1 is MGHDK and CDR2 SYGVNS. V dropped 5 bases and J dropped 3; count of bases not matched to a gene: 9. Here the CDR3 DNA reads TGTGCCAGCAGTCCCCTGAACAGGGGCGACACTGAAGCTTTCTTT. This encodes CASSPLNRGDTEAFF.

Relative to its sample, this clonotype is medium-sized. The chain employs TRBV2 and TRBJ2-7; 10 bases agree with TRBD2. The J segment lost 1 base and the V segment lost 4 bases, leaving 10 bases of the junction unmatched. The CDR3 sequence is 17 residues long. Germline V CDR1 and CDR2: SNHLY, FYNNEI. In DNA form, the CDR3 reads TGTGCCAGCAGTGTAAGGATAGCGGGAGGTTATTCCTACGAGCAGTACTTC. This sequence encodes CASSVRIAGGYSYEQYF.

The table lists this clonotype with many counts. The V call is TRBV9, the J call TRBJ2-1; the D gene could be TRBD1 or TRBD2 (6 bases each). V was pared by 0 bases and J by 1 base, with 17 bases between. Looked up from germline, CDR1 is SGDLS and CDR2 is YYNGEE. The CDR3 length is 18 residues. CDR3 amino acids: CASSVEGGIGGSYNEQFF. CDR3 DNA: TGTGCCAGCAGCGTAGAGGGGGGTATTGGCGGATCCTACAATGAGCAGTTCTTC.

The table lists this clonotype with many counts. This sequence joins TRBV7-6 and TRBJ2-7; D might be TRBD2 (6 bases). Germline V gene lookup returns CDR1 SGHVS and CDR2 FNYEAQ. Trimming removed 1 base from V and 0 bases from J, with 13 bases in between. The CDR3 totals 16 residues. DNA of the CDR3: TGTGCCAGCAGCTTAGTAGGCGCTAGCGACTCCTACGAGCAGTACTTC. Translated, it gives CASSLVGASDSYEQYF.

This clonotype was seen ten or more times. The rearrangement joins TRBV28 to TRBJ1-5, with 11 positions matching TRBD1. Germline V gene lookup returns CDR1 MDHEN and CDR2 SYDVKM. The V and J ends lost 1 base and 2 bases, in that order; junction bases with no gene match: 7. CDR3 length equals 18 residues. The CDR3 region is CASSLSGTGGKGNQPQHF. The CDR3 region has the DNA TGTGCCAGCAGTTTATCTGGGACAGGGGGGAAGGGCAATCAGCCCCAGCATTTT. The full variable domain, with the rest looked up from reference TRBV28 and TRBJ1-5, is DVKVTQSSRYLVKRTGEKVFLECVQDMDHENMFWYRQDPGLGLRLIYFSYDVKMKEKGDIPEGYSVSREKKERFSLILESASTNQTSMYLCASSLSGTGGKGNQPQHFGDGTRLSIL.

In its sample, this clonotype was seen many times. V gene TRBV30 combines with J gene TRBJ2-7; 9 bases fit TRBD1. Looked up from germline, CDR1 is GTSNPN and CDR2 is SVGIG (reference sequence). The V gene end was trimmed by 1 base and the J gene end by 3 bases; junction bases not matched to a gene: 10. The CDR3 consists of 16 residues. The DNA of the CDR3 is TGTGCCTGGAGTGGGACAGGGGAAGGGGGGAACTACGAGCAGTACTTC. This codes for CAWSGTGEGGNYEQYF.

By proportion, this clonotype is medium-sized. J is TRBJ1-1 and V is TRBV7-6; TRBD1 aligns across 7 bases. This CDR3 has 16 amino acids. The junction had 6 bases not matched to a gene; V was cut back by 1 base and J by 1 base. Germline CDR1 SGHVS, CDR2 FNYEAQ. CDR3 sequence: CASSLGGRGSNTEAFF. The CDR3 DNA is TGTGCCAGCAGCTTAGGGGGCAGGGGGTCGAACACTGAAGCTTTCTTT.

This clonotype was recorded many times. The chain joins TRBV20-1 to TRBJ2-5, with D perhaps matching TRBD2 (5 bases). Trimming cost V 5 bases and J 3 bases, with 16 bases left between them. The CDR3 has 14 residues. In germline, CDR1 is DFQATT, CDR2 SNEGSKA (reference sequence). In DNA, the CDR3 is TGCAGTGCTTTTCCACTAGTTAGGGAAGAGACCCAGTACTTC. It is translated as CSAFPLVREETQYF.

This clonotype came up many times. This sequence may be a read error, since a much larger clone differs from it by one base. The chain recombines TRBV4-1 with TRBJ1-2; D unclear. This CDR3 has 13 residues. V gave up 1 base and J gave up 5 bases, with 8 bases separating them. Per the germline V gene, CDR1 is MGHRA and CDR2 is YSYEKL. CDR3 sequence (DNA): TGCGCCAGCAGCCAAGTCACAGATTATGGCTACACCTTC. It yields the protein CASSQVTDYGYTF.